The 22 T cell receptor beta chains presented below share a single source sample, sequenced in a study of beta chain features in type 1 diabetes. Study-wide findings and caveats: Across all four CD4+ subsets, people with type 1 diabetes showed modestly shorter TCRB CDR3s.

Isolated RNA was reverse transcribed in full, so expressed TCRB transcripts were sequenced. Profiling relied on immunoSEQ multiplex PCR, and the TCRdb table lists in-frame clones only, not all of them. This sample carries around 250,000 clones, roughly 13% of them seen once, and the ten largest clones take about 0.016%. What these receptors recognize is not known. The specimen sequenced was naive CD4+ T cells from blood. The receptors were sampled from a man aged 25-45 years with type 1 diabetes.

This chain connects TRBV19 to TRBJ2-7; 8 bases map to TRBD1. Germline V CDR1 and CDR2: LNHDA, SQIVND (reference sequence). The CDR3 extends over 15 amino acids. With 7 bases clipped from V and 0 bases from J, the junction kept 8 bases outside the gene matches. CDR3 sequence (DNA): TGTGCCAGTACCTTCTCGGACAGGGACTCCTACGAGCAGTACTTC. Translating it yields CASTFSDRDSYEQYF.

The genes are TRBV6-6 and TRBJ2-5, with TRBD1 as a possible D gene (5 bases). V was cut by 1 base and J by 5 bases, with 11 bases left in between. The V gene's germline CDR1 is MNHNY and CDR2 SVGAGI (reference sequence). The length of the CDR3 is 14 residues. Written as DNA, the CDR3 is TGTGCCAGCAGTTACTGGTCCAGGGCGGAGACCCAGTACTTC. It specifies CASSYWSRAETQYF.

This chain uses TRBV7-9 with TRBJ2-1, with D perhaps TRBD2 (5 bases). Germline V gives CDR1 SEHNR, CDR2 FQNEAQ (reference sequence). This CDR3 is 15 amino acids long. V gave up 5 bases and J gave up 9 bases, with 20 bases separating them. In DNA, the CDR3 is TGTGCCAGCAGCCGACTAACCGCCCTGACCGGTGAGCAGTTCTTC. Translated: CASSRLTALTGEQFF.

This sequence joins TRBV30 and TRBJ2-3; 7 nucleotides align to TRBD1. Unmatched junction bases numbered 0, after V lost 3 bases and J lost 0 bases. Germline CDR1 is GTSNPN and CDR2 is SVGIG (reference sequence). The CDR3 has 13 amino acids. Written as DNA, the CDR3 is TGTGCCTGGAGGGACAGGAGCACAGATACGCAGTATTTT. Protein: CAWRDRSTDTQYF. Full variable domain (outside the CDR3, taken from reference TRBV30 and TRBJ2-3): SQTIHQWPATLVQPVGSPLSLECTVEGTSNPNLYWYRQAAGRGLQLLFYSVGIGQISSEVPQNLSASRPQDRQFILSSKKLLLSDSGFYLCAWRDRSTDTQYFGPGTRLTVL.

This chain links TRBV7-2 with TRBJ2-7; 10 bases match TRBD2. This CDR3 contains 15 residues. V shed 5 bases and J 5 bases; nucleotides not matched to a gene: 9. The germline gives CDR1 SGHTA, CDR2 FQGNSA. The CDR3 bases are TGTGCCAGCAGCGGGGCTAGCGGGAGATTCAACGAGCAGTACTTC. This translates into CASSGASGRFNEQYF.

The V and J genes are TRBV9 and TRBJ2-5; TRBD2 matches at 7 bases. Germline CDR1 reads SGDLS; CDR2 reads YYNGEE. Trimming at V came to 4 bases and at J to 2 bases, leaving 8 bases not matched to a gene. The CDR3 is 15 amino acids. The CDR3 reads CASSLGGRWQETQYF. The CDR3 bases are TGTGCCAGCAGCTTGGGAGGGAGGTGGCAAGAGACCCAGTACTTC. The entire variable domain, with the rest obtained from reference TRBV9 and TRBJ2-5, is as follows: DSGVTQTPKHLITATGQRVTLRCSPRSGDLSVYWYQQSLDQGLQFLIQYYNGEERAKGNILERFSAQQFPDLHSELNLSSLELGDSALYFCASSLGGRWQETQYFGPGTRLLVL.

This clone was found a few times. CDR3 in DNA: TGTGCCACCAAGACTAGCGCCGATACGCAGTATTTT. Protein sequence: CATKTSADTQYF. This sequence joins TRBV28 and TRBJ2-3, with 8 bases aligning to TRBD2. The CDR3 totals 12 residues. Trimming at V came to 10 bases and at J to 6 bases, leaving 6 bases not matched to a gene. CDR1 and CDR2 from the germline V gene are MDHEN and SYDVKM.

The chain recombines TRBV7-9 with TRBJ1-1; the match to TRBD1 covers 7 bases. Germline V lookup: CDR1 SEHNR, CDR2 FQNEAQ (reference sequence). The J segment lost 2 bases and the V segment lost 4 bases, leaving 7 bases of the junction unmatched. The CDR3 totals 15 residues. As DNA, the CDR3 is TGTGCCAGCAGCTCGCCCGCAGGGGGTAACACTGAAGCTTTCTTT. It is translated as CASSSPAGGNTEAFF.

The chain carries TRBV18 and TRBJ2-7; tentatively, D is TRBD1 (5 bases). The germline CDR1 and CDR2 sequences are KGHSH and LQKENI. The V end was cut by 4 bases, the J end by 4 bases, with 8 bases between. The CDR3 length is 12 residues. The CDR3 DNA reads TGTGCCAGCTCACTCAGGGCTTACGAGCAGTACTTC. Translation: CASSLRAYEQYF.

The chain links TRBV6-6 to TRBJ2-5; D remains ambiguous. Germline V gives CDR1 MNHNY, CDR2 SVGAGI (reference sequence). Trimming cost V 6 bases and J 5 bases, with 13 bases left between them. The CDR3 loop spans 13 amino acids. The CDR3 DNA follows: TGTGCCAGCAGCCTGACTGCCTGGGAGACCCAGTACTTC. It yields the protein CASSLTAWETQYF.

This chain joins TRBV7-9 and TRBJ1-3, with D perhaps matching TRBD1 (6 bases). Germline lookup yields CDR1 SEHNR and CDR2 FQNEAQ (reference sequence). Deletions cut 3 bases from V and 1 base from J, with 10 bases between. The CDR3 sequence is 15 residues long. CDR3 nucleotides: TGTGCCAGCAGCTTTACAGGGCTTTCTGGAAACACCATATATTTT. This sequence encodes CASSFTGLSGNTIYF.

There are a few counts of this clone. The chain joins TRBV27 to TRBJ2-7, with 11 bases fitting TRBD1. The CDR3 contains 14 residues. The germline V gene encodes CDR1 MNHEY and CDR2 SMNVEV (reference sequence). The J segment lost 5 bases and the V segment lost 3 bases, leaving 3 bases of the junction unmatched. CDR3 residues: CASSFRTGGHEQYF. The CDR3 DNA follows: TGTGCCAGCAGTTTTAGGACAGGGGGCCACGAGCAGTACTTC.

This clone was observed a few times. The chain carries TRBV6-1 and TRBJ1-1; tentative D call: TRBD1 (6 bases). Trimming cost V 11 bases and J 10 bases, with 23 bases left between them. Germline CDR1 MNHNS, CDR2 SASEGT. The CDR3 has 13 amino acids. CDR3 nucleotide sequence: TGTGCCGATCAGGAGGCAGGGGCAAATCGAGCTTTCTTT. As protein: CADQEAGANRAFF.

CDR3 coding DNA: TGTGCCAGCAGCGTAGGGAGCCTCTCCTACGAGCAGTACTTC. This translates into CASSVGSLSYEQYF. The chain recombines TRBV9 with TRBJ2-7; D ambiguous. Germline CDR1 is SGDLS and CDR2 is YYNGEE. The CDR3 runs 14 residues. V lost 0 bases, J lost 0 bases, and 7 bases lay in between.

The chain joins TRBV28 to TRBJ2-5, with 9 bases fitting TRBD2. The CDR3 contains 17 residues. The J segment lost 5 bases and the V segment lost 3 bases, leaving 13 bases of the junction unmatched. The germline CDR1 and CDR2 sequences are MDHEN and SYDVKM. DNA for the CDR3: TGTGCCAGCAGTTTGAACCTCGGCGGGAGGGCCGAGGAGACCCAGTACTTC. It codes for CASSLNLGGRAEETQYF.

In its sample, this clone was seen a few times. This rearrangement joins TRBV29-1 to TRBJ2-3; 13 bases match TRBD2. V lost 1 base to trimming and J lost 4 bases; unmatched junction nucleotides: 26. Germline V gene lookup returns CDR1 SQVTM and CDR2 ANQGSEA. The CDR3 runs to 23 residues. The CDR3 sequence is CSVEGPPPPRLAGGTGVADTQYF. The DNA for the CDR3 is TGCAGCGTTGAAGGGCCGCCCCCGCCGAGACTAGCGGGAGGCACCGGGGTGGCAGATACGCAGTATTTT.

The chain carries TRBV28 and TRBJ2-7; 12 bases are a match to TRBD2. The length of the CDR3 is 15 residues. V trimming: 6 bases; J trimming: 3 bases; junction bases outside the gene matches: 6. Germline CDR1 is MDHEN and CDR2 is SYDVKM. This CDR3 is CASRRGLAGYYEQYF. CDR3 nucleotide sequence: TGTGCCAGCAGACGGGGACTAGCGGGCTACTACGAGCAGTACTTC.

The rearrangement uses TRBV9 and TRBJ2-5; 8 positions match TRBD1. V lost 0 bases to trimming and J lost 0 bases; unmatched junction nucleotides: 4. Looked up from germline, CDR1 is SGDLS and CDR2 is YYNGEE. This CDR3 comprises 16 residues. The CDR3, as DNA: TGTGCCAGCAGCGTAGCTCACAGGGGGTACCAAGAGACCCAGTACTTC. This sequence encodes CASSVAHRGYQETQYF.

This clone was found a few times. This chain uses TRBV15 with TRBJ2-3; D gene unclear. V shed 3 bases and J shed 2 bases, with 9 bases lying between them. CDR1 and CDR2 (germline): LNHNV, YYDKDF (reference sequence). The CDR3 loop spans 14 amino acids. CDR3 in amino acids: CATSSYSSTDTQYF. The CDR3 bases are TGTGCCACCAGCAGTTACAGCTCCACAGATACGCAGTATTTT.

Many counts were recorded for this clone. The rearrangement joins TRBV4-2 to TRBJ2-1; 9 bases fit TRBD2. The CDR3 length is 15 residues. With 4 bases clipped from V and 5 bases from J, the junction kept 6 bases outside the gene matches. The V gene's germline CDR1 is LGHNA and CDR2 YNFKEQ. The DNA of the CDR3 is TGTGCCAGCAGCCTCGGACTAGCGAGGAACAATGAGCAGTTCTTC. It specifies CASSLGLARNNEQFF.

This clone was found a few times. The chain combines TRBV28 with TRBJ2-1; weak D call: TRBD1 (5 bases). The CDR3 loop spans 16 amino acids. The V end lost 1 base, the J end lost 0 bases, and 10 bases lay between the germline ends. Germline V gives CDR1 MDHEN, CDR2 SYDVKM. The CDR3 DNA is TGTGCCAGCAGTTTATACAGGCTAAGCTCCTACAATGAGCAGTTCTTC. It codes for CASSLYRLSSYNEQFF.

The gene calls are TRBV19 and TRBJ2-3; no reliable D call. There are 14 residues in the CDR3. With 5 bases removed from V and 0 bases from J, the gap between germline ends came to 9 bases. Germline-derived CDR1 and CDR2 are LNHDA and SQIVND (reference sequence). The CDR3 coding sequence is TGTGCCAGTAGTGACGGGTTTAGCACAGATACGCAGTATTTT. The encoded protein is CASSDGFSTDTQYF.